A single sample gave rise to the 24 T cell receptor beta chains below, sequenced in a study of cytomegalovirus exposure and HLA in healthy donors. 13 Jbeta primers and 60 Vbeta primers were used for the PCR. Data came from immunoSEQ multiplex PCR; TCRdb stores just in-frame clones and leaves some out. The data show around 110,000 clones, with approximately 82% seen just once and roughly 22% held by the top ten. Input material: PBMCs. These receptors all stem from a man between 25 and 39 years old in good health and CMV-seropositive.

The chain combines TRBV5-5 with TRBJ2-3, with D tentatively TRBD2 (6 bases). Germline loops: CDR1 SGHKS, CDR2 YYEKEE (reference sequence). The CDR3 covers 15 residues. With 3 bases removed from V and 2 bases from J, the gap between germline ends came to 13 bases. The CDR3 reads CASSSRDTYTDTQYF. The CDR3 bases are TGTGCCAGCAGCTCGCGGGATACCTACACAGATACGCAGTATTTT.

V is TRBV5-1 and J is TRBJ2-3; TRBD1 agrees at 9 bases. J lost 2 bases, V lost 4 bases, and 11 bases had no gene match. Germline V gene lookup returns CDR1 SGHRS and CDR2 YFSETQ. The CDR3 has 17 residues. The CDR3 loop is CASSPQGAQGVTDTQYF. The DNA of the CDR3 is TGCGCCAGCAGCCCACAGGGGGCGCAGGGGGTCACAGATACGCAGTATTTT. The full variable domain, with the rest looked up from reference TRBV5-1 and TRBJ2-3, is KAGVTQTPRYLIKTRGQQVTLSCSPISGHRSVSWYQQTPGQGLQFLFEYFSETQRNKGNFPGRFSGRQFSNSRSEMNVSTLELGDSALYLCASSPQGAQGVTDTQYFGPGTRLTVL.

The V gene is TRBV28, the J gene TRBJ2-7; no clear D gene. Per the germline V gene, CDR1 is MDHEN and CDR2 is SYDVKM. This CDR3 is built from 14 residues. V was cut by 4 bases and J by 0 bases, with 10 bases left in between. CDR3 DNA: TGTGCCAGCAGTTCTGTCAGAAGCTCCTACGAGCAGTACTTC. This encodes CASSSVRSSYEQYF.

The V gene is TRBV7-9, the J gene TRBJ2-5; 10 positions agree with TRBD2. This CDR3 contains 19 residues. The germline gives CDR1 SEHNR, CDR2 FQNEAQ (reference sequence). The J segment lost 1 base and the V segment lost 5 bases, leaving 16 bases of the junction unmatched. CDR3 sequence reads: CASSPGLATSYEGQETQYF. The CDR3 bases are TGTGCCAGCAGCCCGGGACTAGCGACCTCCTATGAGGGCCAAGAGACCCAGTACTTC.

V usage is TRBV5-8 and J usage is TRBJ2-7; 8 positions agree with TRBD1. The length of the CDR3 is 13 residues. Trimming cost V 4 bases and J 4 bases; bases outside gene matches: 4. Germline V gene data show CDR1 as SGHTS and CDR2 as YDEGEE. CDR3 sequence reads: CASSAHRGYEQYF. CDR3 sequence (DNA): TGTGCCAGCAGCGCGCACAGGGGGTACGAGCAGTACTTC.

The chain has TRBV4-2 and TRBJ1-3; D gene unclear. Germline values: CDR1 LGHNA, CDR2 YNFKEQ. Trimming cost V 0 bases and J 16 bases, with 13 bases left between them. CDR3 size: 12 residues. For the CDR3, the DNA is TGTGCCAGCAGCCAAGATGGAAGTGGGCTTTATTTT. Amino acid sequence: CASSQDGSGLYF.

The genes are TRBV19 and TRBJ1-2, with 8 bases fitting TRBD1. Trimming took 4 bases from V and 3 from J; bases not matched to a gene: 1. Germline CDR1 reads LNHDA; CDR2 reads SQIVND (reference sequence). This CDR3 contains 13 residues. CDR3: CASSKTGDYGYTF. The CDR3 DNA follows: TGTGCCAGTAGTAAGACAGGGGACTATGGCTACACCTTC.

The V gene is TRBV6-5, the J gene TRBJ1-1; TRBD1 aligns across 9 bases. CDR1 and CDR2 (germline): MNHEY, SVGAGI. V lost 5 bases and J lost 6; bases outside the gene matches: 10. CDR3 length equals 15 residues. CDR3 nucleotide sequence: TGTGCCAGCAGTCCTCCGGGACAGGGCCGCGCTGAAGCTTTCTTT. This codes for CASSPPGQGRAEAFF.

This chain joins TRBV5-4 and TRBJ2-5, with 11 bases that match TRBD2. This CDR3 is built from 15 residues. The V gene end was trimmed by 0 bases and the J gene end by 4 bases; junction bases not matched to a gene: 2. CDR1 is SGHNT, CDR2 YYREEE, per germline (reference sequence). The CDR3 loop reads CASSLETSGGETQYF. The DNA for the CDR3 is TGTGCCAGCAGCTTGGAAACTAGCGGGGGAGAGACCCAGTACTTC. Full variable domain (rest looked up from reference TRBV5-4 and TRBJ2-5): ETGVTQSPTHLIKTRGQQVTLRCSSQSGHNTVSWYQQALGQGPQFIFQYYREEENGRGNFPPRFSGLQFPNYSSELNVNALELDDSALYLCASSLETSGGETQYFGPGTRLLVL.

In its sample, this clone was seen a few times. This chain links TRBV10-3 with TRBJ1-1, with D tentatively TRBD1 (6 bases). In germline, CDR1 is ENHRY, CDR2 SYGVKD. The CDR3 sequence is 17 residues long. The V end lost 10 bases, the J end lost 0 bases, and 24 bases lay between the germline ends. CDR3 nucleotides: TGTGCCAGGGCCGGGGGGCGAGGGACCTACATGAACACTGAAGCTTTCTTT. Protein: CARAGGRGTYMNTEAFF.

The chain employs TRBV5-1 and TRBJ1-4, with TRBD1 matching over 7 bases. This CDR3 is built from 16 residues. Looked up from germline, CDR1 is SGHRS and CDR2 is YFSETQ. V shed 0 bases and J 8 bases; nucleotides not matched to a gene: 10. The DNA of the CDR3 is TGCGCCAGCAGCTTGGTCCCCCAGGGGGGCAGAGAAAAACTGTTTTTT. It codes for CASSLVPQGGREKLFF.

The chain joins TRBV7-2 to TRBJ2-1, with 8 positions matching TRBD1. V shed 8 bases and J 15 bases; nucleotides not matched to a gene: 12. The CDR3 is 12 amino acids. Germline V gives CDR1 SGHTA, CDR2 FQGNSA. The CDR3 DNA reads as TGTGCCAGCGGTTATAACAGGGGGAGACCGTTCTTC. Encoded protein: CASGYNRGRPFF.

The CDR3 spells CASRDQQGVPYEQYF. As DNA, the CDR3 is TGTGCCAGCAGGGATCAACAGGGAGTACCCTACGAGCAGTACTTC. V is TRBV6-1 and J is TRBJ2-7; D is perhaps TRBD1 (6 bases). Trimming cost V 6 bases and J 2 bases, with 17 bases left between them. This CDR3 region has 15 residues. The V gene's germline CDR1 is MNHNS and CDR2 SASEGT.

V and J are TRBV7-9 and TRBJ2-3; 8 bases agree with TRBD2. CDR1 and CDR2 from the germline V gene are SEHNR and FQNEAQ (reference sequence). J was trimmed by 8 bases and V by 5 bases; bases with no gene match: 3. CDR3 length: 12 amino acids. The CDR3 here is CASSPGGSTQYF. CDR3 nucleotides: TGTGCCAGCAGCCCGGGGGGGAGTACGCAGTATTTT.

This clone has more than one count but fewer than ten. The chain combines TRBV28 with TRBJ2-3; TRBD2 aligns across 8 bases. Germline assignment: CDR1 MDHEN and CDR2 SYDVKM. The CDR3 spans 15 residues. Trimming removed 5 bases from V and 7 bases from J; junction bases left unmatched: 11. In DNA, the CDR3 is TGTGCCAGCAGTCGAGCGGGAGAAGGGGGAAATACGCAGTATTTT. Amino acid sequence: CASSRAGEGGNTQYF.

This clone has just a few counts. The V call is TRBV10-3, the J call TRBJ2-1, with TRBD2 matching over 9 bases. The CDR3 length is 15 residues. J gave up 5 bases and V 4 bases, and 6 bases lay outside the gene matches. Per germline, CDR1 ENHRY and CDR2 SYGVKD. The CDR3 region is CAISAASGANNEQFF. The CDR3 DNA reads TGTGCCATCAGTGCGGCTAGCGGGGCGAACAATGAGCAGTTCTTC.

The sample holds one count of this clone. The gene calls are TRBV2 and TRBJ1-3, with D possibly being TRBD1 (5 bases). This CDR3 has 15 residues. Trimming shortened V by 6 bases and J by 3 bases, and 15 bases separated the two germline ends. Germline assignment: CDR1 SNHLY and CDR2 FYNNEI. The CDR3 protein is CASSLGREYGNTIYF. In DNA, the CDR3 is TGTGCCAGCAGCTTAGGCAGGGAATATGGAAACACCATATATTTT. Combining the CDR3 with reference TRBV2 and TRBJ1-3 gives the whole variable domain EPEVTQTPSHQVTQMGQEVILRCVPISNHLYFYWYRQILGQKVEFLVSFYNNEISEKSEIFDDQFSVERPDGSNFTLKIRSTKLEDSAMYFCASSLGREYGNTIYFGEGSWLTVV.

This chain connects TRBV6-5 to TRBJ2-7; 11 positions match TRBD2. The CDR3 totals 15 residues. Losses at the gene ends were 5 bases for V and 4 bases for J; bases not matched to a gene: 7. In germline, CDR1 is MNHEY, CDR2 SVGAGI. For the CDR3, the DNA is TGTGCCAGCAGTCACCTAGCGGGGGGCGTATACGAGCAGTACTTC. Translating gives CASSHLAGGVYEQYF.

This clone was seen a single time. V usage is TRBV7-2 and J usage is TRBJ2-1, with 9 positions matching TRBD2. The CDR3 runs to 16 residues. The V segment lost 5 bases and the J segment 2 bases; nucleotides outside the gene matches: 7. Germline CDR1 and CDR2: SGHTA and FQGNSA. The CDR3 DNA reads TGTGCCAGCAGCCTCTTAGCGGGGGTGGCCTACAATGAGCAGTTCTTC. Translated: CASSLLAGVAYNEQFF.

The chain couples TRBV7-2 to TRBJ2-7, with 7 bases aligning to TRBD1. Germline CDR1 and CDR2: SGHTA and FQGNSA. J gave up 4 bases and V 2 bases, and 5 bases lay outside the gene matches. The CDR3 has 14 residues. CDR3 residues: CASSLLDRLYEQYF. CDR3 DNA sequence: TGTGCCAGCAGCTTATTGGACAGGTTATACGAGCAGTACTTC.

The chain has TRBV11-3 and TRBJ2-3, with TRBD2 identical over 13 bases. Germline V CDR1 and CDR2: SGHNT, YENEEA. This CDR3 region has 16 residues. Trimming cost V 4 bases and J 5 bases; bases outside gene matches: 6. The CDR3 DNA sequence: TGTGCCAGCAGCTCGGTACTAGCGGGAGGGGGAGATACGCAGTATTTT. It encodes CASSSVLAGGGDTQYF. Full variable domain (outside the CDR3, taken from reference TRBV11-3 and TRBJ2-3): EAGVVQSPRYKIIEKKQPVAFWCNPISGHNTLYWYLQNLGQGPELLIRYENEEAVDDSQLPKDRFSAERLKGVDSTLKIQPAELGDSAVYLCASSSVLAGGGDTQYFGPGTRLTVL.

This clone was seen only once. The J gene is TRBJ1-5, the V gene TRBV27; D is ambiguous. CDR1 and CDR2 from the germline V gene are MNHEY and SMNVEV (reference sequence). The length of the CDR3 is 15 residues. The V and J ends lost 5 bases and 2 bases respectively, with 13 bases between them. CDR3 amino acids: CASSLQLAGNQPQHF. The CDR3 coding sequence is TGTGCCAGCAGTCTTCAGTTGGCTGGCAATCAGCCCCAGCATTTT.

This sequence joins TRBV7-2 and TRBJ2-5; possibly TRBD2 for D (7 bases). Germline assignment: CDR1 SGHTA and CDR2 FQGNSA. This CDR3 contains 16 residues. V shed 6 bases and J shed 4 bases, with 21 bases lying between them. The CDR3 DNA follows: TGTGCCAGCAGTTCGTGGGGGGGGCTAAGAGGAGAGACCCAGTACTTC. Its protein is CASSSWGGLRGETQYF. The variable domain in full, completed from reference TRBV7-2 and TRBJ2-5, reads GAGVSQSPSNKVTEKGKDVELRCDPISGHTALYWYRQSLGQGLEFLIYFQGNSAPDKSGLPSDRFSAERTGGSVSTLTIQRTQQEDSAVYLCASSSWGGLRGETQYFGPGTRLLVL.

V and J are TRBV28 and TRBJ1-5; 10 nucleotides agree with TRBD1. The germline CDR1 and CDR2 sequences are MDHEN and SYDVKM. The CDR3 is 15 residues long. V trimming: 2 bases; J trimming: 5 bases; junction bases outside the gene matches: 3. CDR3 residues: CASSLRGQGYQPQHF. CDR3 sequence (DNA): TGTGCCAGCAGTTTAAGGGGACAGGGGTATCAGCCCCAGCATTTT. Full variable domain (missing parts from reference TRBV28 and TRBJ1-5): DVKVTQSSRYLVKRTGEKVFLECVQDMDHENMFWYRQDPGLGLRLIYFSYDVKMKEKGDIPEGYSVSREKKERFSLILESASTNQTSMYLCASSLRGQGYQPQHFGDGTRLSIL.